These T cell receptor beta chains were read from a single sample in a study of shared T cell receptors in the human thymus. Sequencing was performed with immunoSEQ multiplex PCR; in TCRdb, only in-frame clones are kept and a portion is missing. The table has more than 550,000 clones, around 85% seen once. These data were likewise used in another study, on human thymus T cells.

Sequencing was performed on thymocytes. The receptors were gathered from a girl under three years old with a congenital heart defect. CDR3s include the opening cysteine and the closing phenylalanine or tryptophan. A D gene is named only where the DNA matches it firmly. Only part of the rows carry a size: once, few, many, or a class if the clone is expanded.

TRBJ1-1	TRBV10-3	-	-	TGTGCCATCAGGGGGCCGGGGAACACTGAAGCTTTCTTT	CAIRGPGNTEAFF
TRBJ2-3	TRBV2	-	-	TGTGCCAGCAGTGAAGTACAGGGAGTTATAGATACGCAGTATTTT	CASSEVQGVIDTQYF
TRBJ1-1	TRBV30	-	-	TGTGCCTGGAGTGCCCAGATGGGGCCTGGGGCTGAAGCTTTCTTT	CAWSAQMGPGAEAFF
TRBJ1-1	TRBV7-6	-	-	TGTGCCAGCAGCTTAACGGAGGAGGACACTGAAGCTTTCTTT	CASSLTEEDTEAFF
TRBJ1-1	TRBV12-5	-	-	TGTGCTAGTGGTACTCTGGCGGGGGGCGTGAGTGAAGCTTTCTTT	CASGTLAGGVSEAFF
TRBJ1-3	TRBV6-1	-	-	TGTGCCAGCAGTGCCACCGCGCCGGGGGGGAGCCGGGGCACCATATATTTT	CASSATAPGGSRGTIYF
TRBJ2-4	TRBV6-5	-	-	TGTGCCAGCGGCCGAAACATTCAGTACTTC	CASGRNIQYF
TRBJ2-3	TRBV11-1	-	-	TGTGCCAGCAGCTTGGTTTCGTCCCACCGGGGCACAGATACGCAGTATTTT	CASSLVSSHRGTDTQYF
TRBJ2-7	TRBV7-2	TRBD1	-	TGTGCCAGCAGCTACAGGGGGCTTGACGCATACGAGCAGTACTTC	CASSYRGLDAYEQYF
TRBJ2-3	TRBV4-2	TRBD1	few	TGTGCCAGCAGCCAACAGACAGGGTCGGGCACAGATACGCAGTATTTT	CASSQQTGSGTDTQYF
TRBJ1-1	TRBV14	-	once	TGTGCCAGCAGCCAAGACGGCCCCTTTGGGAGTGGAGACATGAACACTGAAGCTTTCTTT	CASSQDGPFGSGDMNTEAFF
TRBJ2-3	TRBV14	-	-	TGTGCCAGCAGCCAAGAGGGGAACGGGGGACCAGATACGCAGTATTTT	CASSQEGNGGPDTQYF
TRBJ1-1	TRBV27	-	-	TGTGCCAGCGGGGAGACCTGGCCTTTCTTT	CASGETWPFF
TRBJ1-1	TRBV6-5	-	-	TGTGCCAGCAGCTGGAGACTGGGGAGGACCACTGAAGCTTTCTTT	CASSWRLGRTTEAFF
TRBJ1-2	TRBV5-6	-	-	TGTGCCAGCAGCTTGGTATTTGGAGGGAACCCCTATGGCTACACCTTC	CASSLVFGGNPYGYTF
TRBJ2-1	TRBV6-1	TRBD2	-	TGTGCCAGCAGTGAATGGACAGGACTAGCGTTTCTCTACAATGAGCAGTTCTTC	CASSEWTGLAFLYNEQFF
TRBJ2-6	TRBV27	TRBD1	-	TGTGCCAGCAGTGGGCAGGGGGCTGCTGGGGCCAACGTCCTGACTTTC	CASSGQGAAGANVLTF
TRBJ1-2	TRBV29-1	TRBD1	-	TGCAGCGTGGGGGGACAGCACCTTACCTATGGCTACACCTTC	CSVGGQHLTYGYTF
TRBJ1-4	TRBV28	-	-	TGTGCCAGCAGTTTCCGTAAGAGGGCAACTAATGAAAAACTGTTTTTT	CASSFRKRATNEKLFF
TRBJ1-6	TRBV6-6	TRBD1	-	TGTGCCAGCAGTTGCCCGGGACAGAGCAATTCACCCCTCCACTTT	CASSCPGQSNSPLHF
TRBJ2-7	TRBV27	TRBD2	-	TGTGCCAGCAGTACCTCTAGCGGGGGGGCACGCTACGAGCAGTACTTC	CASSTSSGGARYEQYF
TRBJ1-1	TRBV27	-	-	TGTGCCAGCAGCCATTTTTGGGGGGGACACGGGGCTGGCACTGAAGCTTTCTTT	CASSHFWGGHGAGTEAFF
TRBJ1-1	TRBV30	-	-	TGTGCCTGGAGTGCGGAGTTCGGGAAGGGCACTGAAGCTTTCTTT	CAWSAEFGKGTEAFF
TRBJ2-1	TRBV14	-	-	TGTGCCAGCAGCCAAGGTCGGAAGGGCACGGAGGGCAATGAGCAGTTCTTC	CASSQGRKGTEGNEQFF
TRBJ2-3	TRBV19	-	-	TGTGCCAGTAGTCCCGGTAGCCGGGACACAGATACGCAGTATTTT	CASSPGSRDTDTQYF
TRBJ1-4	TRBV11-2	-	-	TGTGCCAGCAGCGGTCCAGGGGTGAGGATCGGTAACGTTGAAAAACTGTTTTTT	CASSGPGVRIGNVEKLFF
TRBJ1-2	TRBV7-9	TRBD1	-	TGTGCCAGCAGCTTAGCGGGCCCGGGACAGGGGGCCTGTGGCTACACCTTC	CASSLAGPGQGACGYTF
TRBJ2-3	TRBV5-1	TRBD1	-	TGCGCCAGCAGCCCCTGGGGGCAGGGGGCCCTGAAGTCTACAGATACGCAGTATTTT	CASSPWGQGALKSTDTQYF
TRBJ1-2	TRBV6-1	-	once	TGTGCCAGCAGTGAAACAGGGTTGGGCTACACCTTC	CASSETGLGYTF
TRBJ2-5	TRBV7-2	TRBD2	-	TGTGCCAGCAGCTCCTGGACTAGTCGGGCCCCAGAGACCCAGTACTTC	CASSSWTSRAPETQYF
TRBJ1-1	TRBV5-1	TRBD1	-	TGCGCCAGCAGCTTGTACCAGGGGGCTTGGGGCACTGAAGCTTTCTTT	CASSLYQGAWGTEAFF
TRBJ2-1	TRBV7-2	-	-	TGTGCCAGCAGCCCGCGAAAACCCACCGGGAATGAGCAGTTCTTC	CASSPRKPTGNEQFF
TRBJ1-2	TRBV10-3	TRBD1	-	TGTGCCATCAGTGAGAGTGCGTGGGGACAGATTAGCTATGGCTACACCTTC	CAISESAWGQISYGYTF
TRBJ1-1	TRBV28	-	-	TGTGCCAGCAGTCCCCCGGCCGGGAGGGTGGCTTTCTTT	CASSPPAGRVAFF
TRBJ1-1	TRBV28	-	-	TGTGCCAGCAGTTTATGTCCAGACATGAACACTGAAGCTTTCTTT	CASSLCPDMNTEAFF
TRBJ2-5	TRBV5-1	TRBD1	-	TGCGCCAGCAGCACACCCGGGACAGGGGGCTTAGAGACCCAGTACTTC	CASSTPGTGGLETQYF
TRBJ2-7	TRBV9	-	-	TGTGCCAGCAGCGTAGTCGGTAACAGGACCTACGAGCAGTACTTC	CASSVVGNRTYEQYF
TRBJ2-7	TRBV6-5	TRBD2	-	TGTGCCAGCAGTTACCAAGCGGGGAGCTACGAGCAGTACTTC	CASSYQAGSYEQYF
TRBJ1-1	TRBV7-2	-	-	TGTGCCAGCAGCTTGAAACAGGGTCGGGGTACTGAAGCTTTCTTT	CASSLKQGRGTEAFF
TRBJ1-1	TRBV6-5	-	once	TGTGCCAGCAGTTTCTTACCAGGGCCTTACACTGAAGCTTTCTTT	CASSFLPGPYTEAFF
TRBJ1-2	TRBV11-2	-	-	TGTGCCAGCAGCCCGCAAATTAGATATGGCTACACCTTC	CASSPQIRYGYTF
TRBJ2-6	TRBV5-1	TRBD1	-	TGCGCCAGCAGCGCGGCCGGGACAGGGGGACTTGGGGCCAACGTCCTGACTTTC	CASSAAGTGGLGANVLTF
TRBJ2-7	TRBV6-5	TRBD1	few	TGTGCCAGCAGCCAGGGACAGGGGAGCTCCTACGAGCAGTACTTC	CASSQGQGSSYEQYF
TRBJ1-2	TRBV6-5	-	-	TGTGCCAGCAGTTACAGAGTGGGAGATGGCTACACCTTC	CASSYRVGDGYTF
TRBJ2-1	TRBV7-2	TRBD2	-	TGTGCCAGCAGCCCACGCCCCGGGGGGGGCCCCTACAATGAGCAGTTCTTC	CASSPRPGGGPYNEQFF
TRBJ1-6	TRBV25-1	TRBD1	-	TGTGCCAGCAGAGGCGGGACAGCTGATAATTCACCCCTCCACTTT	CASRGGTADNSPLHF
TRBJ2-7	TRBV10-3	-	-	TGTGCCATCAGTGAGTCGCGAGAACAGAGCTACGAGCAGTACTTC	CAISESREQSYEQYF
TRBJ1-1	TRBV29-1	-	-	TGCAGCGTTGAAAGGGGGAACACTGAAGCTTTCTTT	CSVERGNTEAFF